The TCR beta chain under discussion was sequenced for a study of T cell changes during pregnancy in multiple sclerosis. This CDR3 has 13 residues. The germline gives CDR1 SNHLY, CDR2 FYNNEI. J was trimmed by 11 bases and V by 6 bases; bases with no gene match: 7. Clones were read by immunoSEQ multiplex PCR, and TCRdb kept only the in-frame ones, dropping some. The sample has 10,000 or so clones; about 83% are singletons. Source: CD8+ T cells from peripheral blood mononuclear cells, taken in the third trimester of pregnancy. The TCR originated in a female donor in good health, enrolled as a control in a pregnancy study. The chain uses TRBV2 and TRBJ1-1; 12 nucleotides align to TRBD1. CDR3 nucleotides: TGTGCCAGCAGGGGACAGGGGGCCACACGGGCTTTCTTT. Translated: CASRGQGATRAFF.